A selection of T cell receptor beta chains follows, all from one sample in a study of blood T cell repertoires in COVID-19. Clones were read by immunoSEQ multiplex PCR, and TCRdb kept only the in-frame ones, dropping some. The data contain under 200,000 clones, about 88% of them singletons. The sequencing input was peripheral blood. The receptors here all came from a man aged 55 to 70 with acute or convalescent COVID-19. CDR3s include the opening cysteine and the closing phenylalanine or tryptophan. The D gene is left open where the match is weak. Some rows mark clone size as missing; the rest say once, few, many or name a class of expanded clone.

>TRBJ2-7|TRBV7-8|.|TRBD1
CASSSGTGSYEQYF
TGTGCCAGCAGCTCCGGGACAGGGTCCTACGAGCAGTACTTC
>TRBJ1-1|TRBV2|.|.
CASSDGALNTEAFF
TGTGCCAGCAGTGATGGGGCTTTGAACACTGAAGCTTTCTTT
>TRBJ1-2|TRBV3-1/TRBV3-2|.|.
CASSSRVNYGYTF
TGTGCCAGCAGCTCCAGGGTTAACTATGGCTACACCTTC
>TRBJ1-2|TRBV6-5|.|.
CASSSDIGSLVLGYTF
TGTGCCAGCAGTTCCGATATTGGTTCTCTCGTACTCGGCTACACCTTC
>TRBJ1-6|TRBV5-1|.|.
CASSYRTQQENSPLHF
TGCGCCAGCAGCTACAGAACGCAACAGGAGAATTCACCCCTCCACTTT
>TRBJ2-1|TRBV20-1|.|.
CSATQGGEQFF
TGCAGTGCTACGCAGGGAGGTGAGCAGTTCTTC
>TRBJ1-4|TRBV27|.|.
CASSFRSGAGNEKLFF
TGTGCCAGCAGTTTTAGGAGCGGGGCGGGGAATGAAAAACTGTTTTTT
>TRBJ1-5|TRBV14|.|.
CASSRGWSQPQHF
TGTGCCAGCAGCCGAGGATGGAGCCAGCCCCAGCATTTT
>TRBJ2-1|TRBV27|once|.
CASSPTSDEQFF
TGTGCCAGCAGTCCCACATCCGATGAGCAGTTCTTC
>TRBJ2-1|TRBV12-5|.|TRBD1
CASGLFRGTEQFF
TGTGCTAGTGGTTTGTTCAGGGGGACTGAGCAGTTCTTC